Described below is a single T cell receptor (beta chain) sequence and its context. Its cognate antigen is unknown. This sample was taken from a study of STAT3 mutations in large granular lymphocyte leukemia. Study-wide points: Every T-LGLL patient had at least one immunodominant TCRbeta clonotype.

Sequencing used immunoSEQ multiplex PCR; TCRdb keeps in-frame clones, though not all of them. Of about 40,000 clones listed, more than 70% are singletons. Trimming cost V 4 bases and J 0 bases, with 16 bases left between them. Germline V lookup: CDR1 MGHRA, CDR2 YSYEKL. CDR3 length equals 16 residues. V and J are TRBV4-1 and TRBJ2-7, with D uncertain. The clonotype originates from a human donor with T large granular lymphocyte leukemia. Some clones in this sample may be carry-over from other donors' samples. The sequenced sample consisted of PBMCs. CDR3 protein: CASSPIGRVSSYEQYF. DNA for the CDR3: TGCGCCAGCAGCCCGATAGGCCGGGTCAGCTCCTACGAGCAGTACTTC.